This is a list of T cell receptor beta chains from one sample in a study of tumor and adjacent non-tumor tissue in lung cancer. TCRdb reanalysed the multiplex PCR reads using MiXCR and keeps one entry per CDR3 protein. The sample holds about 48,000 distinct CDR3 sequences, 64% seen once. The sequencing sample was made of distant non-tumor lung tissue. The receptors here all came from a woman aged 70 to 79 with non-small cell lung cancer. CDR3s include the opening cysteine and the closing phenylalanine or tryptophan. The D gene is left open where the match is weak. Not all rows give a size; the values are once, few, many and, for expanded clones, a class.

clone_size: NA
j_call: TRBJ2-7
v_call: TRBV4-2
d_call: NA
cdr3_nt: TGTGCCAGCAGCCAAGAGGCCAACTACGAGCAGTACTTT
cdr3_aa: CASSQEANYEQYF

clone_size: NA
j_call: TRBJ2-2
v_call: TRBV11-2
d_call: NA
cdr3_nt: TGTGCCAGCAGCCTGGACTTTGGCACCGGGGAGCCGTTTTTT
cdr3_aa: CASSLDFGTGEPFF

clone_size: NA
j_call: TRBJ1-5
v_call: TRBV10-3
d_call: TRBD1
cdr3_nt: TGTCCCAACTCCCAGGGGTTGGGACAGGGTGAACGCCAGCCCCAGCATTTT
cdr3_aa: CPNSQGLGQGERQPQHF

clone_size: NA
j_call: TRBJ2-6
v_call: TRBV6-5
d_call: NA
cdr3_nt: TGTGCCAGTGGTTACTCGATAGACTCTGGGGCCAACGTCCTGACTTTC
cdr3_aa: CASGYSIDSGANVLTF

clone_size: NA
j_call: TRBJ2-7
v_call: TRBV5-1
d_call: NA
cdr3_nt: TGCGCCAGCAGCTTGGTTAGCGAAGCGAACTACGAGCAGTACTTC
cdr3_aa: CASSLVSEANYEQYF

clone_size: NA
j_call: TRBJ2-1
v_call: TRBV10-3
d_call: NA
cdr3_nt: TGTGCTATCAGAGATGACGGAGGGATGGGGGCCTACAATGAGCAGTTCTTC
cdr3_aa: CAIRDDGGMGAYNEQFF

clone_size: NA
j_call: TRBJ2-1
v_call: TRBV11-2
d_call: TRBD2
cdr3_nt: TGTACCGGCAGGTTAGATCGGGACCTAGCGGGACTACGATACAATGAGCAGTTCTTC
cdr3_aa: CTGRLDRDLAGLRYNEQFF

clone_size: NA
j_call: TRBJ1-4
v_call: TRBV6-1
d_call: NA
cdr3_nt: TGTGTCAGGAGTGAAGTACAGGGTAATGAGAAACTGTTTTTT
cdr3_aa: CVRSEVQGNEKLFF

clone_size: NA
j_call: TRBJ2-1
v_call: TRBV5-1
d_call: TRBD2
cdr3_nt: TGCGCCAGCAGCTACTATCCCCCGGGACTAGCGGGAGTCCCCAATGACAATGAGCAGTTCTTC
cdr3_aa: CASSYYPPGLAGVPNDNEQFF

clone_size: NA
j_call: TRBJ2-3
v_call: TRBV20-1
d_call: NA
cdr3_nt: TGCAGTGCCTCTGGATCTTATACGCAGTATTTT
cdr3_aa: CSASGSYTQYF

clone_size: many
j_call: TRBJ1-1
v_call: TRBV28
d_call: TRBD1
cdr3_nt: TGTGCCAGCAGTTTAGCCACAGGGGGCGTTAGTTCTGAAGCTTTCTTT
cdr3_aa: CASSLATGGVSSEAFF

clone_size: NA
j_call: TRBJ2-5
v_call: TRBV11-2
d_call: NA
cdr3_nt: TGTGCCAGCAGCTTGGAGGGAAAAACCCAGTACTTC
cdr3_aa: CASSLEGKTQYF

clone_size: medium-sized
j_call: TRBJ2-1
v_call: TRBV10-3
d_call: NA
cdr3_nt: TGTGCCATCAAACAGGGGGGCATGGGAGCGGGGGGCTCCTACAATGAGCAGTTCTTC
cdr3_aa: CAIKQGGMGAGGSYNEQFF

clone_size: many
j_call: TRBJ2-1
v_call: TRBV5-6
d_call: NA
cdr3_nt: TGTGCCGCCCGCCTCCAGGGTGTCCCGAATGAGCAGTTCTTC
cdr3_aa: CAARLQGVPNEQFF

clone_size: once
j_call: TRBJ2-7
v_call: TRBV5-5
d_call: TRBD2
cdr3_nt: TGTGCAGGCAGCTATACTAGCGCGAGCGTATACGAGCAGTACTTC
cdr3_aa: CAGSYTSASVYEQYF

clone_size: NA
j_call: TRBJ1-4
v_call: TRBV6-5
d_call: NA
cdr3_nt: TGTGCCAGCAGTTACTTTTCCGGGGGGGATGAAAAACCGTTTTTC
cdr3_aa: CASSYFSGGDEKPFF

clone_size: NA
j_call: TRBJ1-5
v_call: TRBV28
d_call: NA
cdr3_nt: TGCGCCAGCAGCTTCTTACTTGGAACAGCCTGGAGCAATCAGCCCCAGCATTTT
cdr3_aa: CASSFLLGTAWSNQPQHF

clone_size: NA
j_call: TRBJ1-6
v_call: TRBV9
d_call: NA
cdr3_nt: TGTGCCAGCAGCGGGGGGACGAATTCACCCCTCCACTTT
cdr3_aa: CASSGGTNSPLHF

clone_size: few
j_call: TRBJ2-7
v_call: TRBV21-1
d_call: NA
cdr3_nt: TGTGCCAGCAGCAAAGCGCGCGGCAGGGATTACGAGCAGTACTTC
cdr3_aa: CASSKARGRDYEQYF

clone_size: NA
j_call: TRBJ2-1
v_call: TRBV11-1
d_call: NA
cdr3_nt: TGTGCCAGCAGCCCCGGGTGGTCCTACAATGAGCAGTTCTTC
cdr3_aa: CASSPGWSYNEQFF

clone_size: once
j_call: TRBJ2-3
v_call: TRBV28
d_call: NA
cdr3_nt: TGTGCCAGCAATCCCGGGAAAGGGGGCACAGATACGCAGTATTTT
cdr3_aa: CASNPGKGGTDTQYF

clone_size: NA
j_call: TRBJ1-2
v_call: TRBV6-5
d_call: NA
cdr3_nt: TGTACCAGCAGTTACCAGTCCACCCAGGGCTATGGCTACCCCTTC
cdr3_aa: CTSSYQSTQGYGYPF

clone_size: NA
j_call: TRBJ1-1
v_call: TRBV11-1
d_call: NA
cdr3_nt: TGTGCCAGCAGTCAGGACGGGGCCTATGAAGCTTTCTTT
cdr3_aa: CASSQDGAYEAFF

clone_size: many
j_call: TRBJ1-4
v_call: TRBV4-1
d_call: NA
cdr3_nt: TGCGCCAGCAGCCAAGTGGCAGGATATAATGAAAAACTGTTTTTT
cdr3_aa: CASSQVAGYNEKLFF

clone_size: NA
j_call: TRBJ1-6
v_call: TRBV4-1
d_call: TRBD1
cdr3_nt: TGCGCCAGCAGCCAAGCCCGGGACAGGACGACACCCCTCCACTTT
cdr3_aa: CASSQARDRTTPLHF

clone_size: NA
j_call: TRBJ2-1
v_call: TRBV29-1
d_call: TRBD2
cdr3_nt: TGCAGCGTTAAAGATTGGCTAGCGGCCGACGATGAGCAGTTCTTC
cdr3_aa: CSVKDWLAADDEQFF

clone_size: NA
j_call: TRBJ2-5
v_call: TRBV13
d_call: NA
cdr3_nt: TGTACCAGCAGCTTACAGCAGGGGCGCCGGGAGACCCAGTACTTC
cdr3_aa: CTSSLQQGRRETQYF